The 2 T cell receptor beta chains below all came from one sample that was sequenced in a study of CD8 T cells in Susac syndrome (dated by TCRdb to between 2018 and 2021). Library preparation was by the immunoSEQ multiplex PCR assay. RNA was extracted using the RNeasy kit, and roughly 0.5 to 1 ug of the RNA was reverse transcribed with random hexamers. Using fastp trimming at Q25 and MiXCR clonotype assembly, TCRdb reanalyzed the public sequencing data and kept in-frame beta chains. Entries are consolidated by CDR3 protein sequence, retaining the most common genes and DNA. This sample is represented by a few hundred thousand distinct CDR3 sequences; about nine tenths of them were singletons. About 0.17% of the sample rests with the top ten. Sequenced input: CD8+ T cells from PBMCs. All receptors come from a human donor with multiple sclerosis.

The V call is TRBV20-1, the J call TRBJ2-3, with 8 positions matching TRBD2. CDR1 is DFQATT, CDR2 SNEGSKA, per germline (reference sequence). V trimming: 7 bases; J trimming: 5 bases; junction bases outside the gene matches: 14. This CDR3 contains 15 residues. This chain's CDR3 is CSVRGASGGVDTQYF. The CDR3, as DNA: TGCAGTGTAAGAGGTGCCAGCGGGGGAGTAGATACGCAGTATTTT.

The CDR3 DNA reads TGCGCCAGCAGCCAAGACCTTGGGACCCAGTACTTC. It is translated as CASSQDLGTQYF. The chain links TRBV4-1 to TRBJ2-5; D is ambiguous. Germline V CDR1 and CDR2: MGHRA, YSYEKL. The germline V and J ends were trimmed by 0 bases and 7 bases, with 6 bases remaining between them. The CDR3 runs to 12 residues.